This note documents a single TCR beta chain sequence. The antigen is not known. Researchers ran the PCR with 60 Vbeta and 13 Jbeta primers. Profiling relied on immunoSEQ multiplex PCR, and the TCRdb table lists in-frame clones only, not all of them. The table has about 130,000 clones, around 79% seen once; the top ten hold 6.5%. The record originates from a study of cytomegalovirus exposure and HLA in healthy donors. The wider study: Tens of millions of unique TCRs, all from HLA-typed donors, were included in an early release of the data. Findings and caveats of the study: Specificity for CMV antigens was confirmed in vitro for a few of the CMV-associated chains. Donors belonging to an Asian-associated ancestry cluster reportedly showed fewer N-insertions in productive TCRs than the approximately 680-donor mean, according to what a later analysis found.

Germline trimming cut 1 base from V and 7 bases from J; bases unmatched to any gene: 9. Germline V gene data show CDR1 as SGHKS and CDR2 as YYEKEE (reference sequence). This CDR3 has 15 residues. As for the donors, each was a healthy bone marrow donor. Sample: PBMCs. The sequence was collected from a man in his forties in good health and CMV-seropositive. V usage is TRBV5-5 and J usage is TRBJ2-7, with TRBD1 identical over 9 bases. The CDR3 sequence: CASSLSTGGAEEQYF. CDR3 nucleotides: TGTGCCAGCAGCTTGAGTACAGGGGGCGCTGAGGAGCAGTACTTC.